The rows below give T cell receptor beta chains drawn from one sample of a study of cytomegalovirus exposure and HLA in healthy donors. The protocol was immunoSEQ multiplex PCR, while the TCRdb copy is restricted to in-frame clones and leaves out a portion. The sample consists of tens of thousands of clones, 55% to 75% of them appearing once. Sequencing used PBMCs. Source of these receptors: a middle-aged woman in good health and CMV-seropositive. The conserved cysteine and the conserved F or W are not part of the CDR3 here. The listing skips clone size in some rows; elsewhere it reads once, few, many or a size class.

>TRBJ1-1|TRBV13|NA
ASSLTDRADTEAF
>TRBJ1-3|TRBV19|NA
ASSNRGPPAWNTIY
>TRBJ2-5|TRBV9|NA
ASSVSGETQY
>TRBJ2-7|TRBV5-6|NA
ASSLGTGGTYEQY
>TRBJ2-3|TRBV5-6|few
ASSSLAGTDTQY
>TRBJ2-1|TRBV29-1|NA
SARTGGQDEQF
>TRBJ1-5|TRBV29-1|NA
SVGGTPNQPQH
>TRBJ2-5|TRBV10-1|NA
ASSRTGGGETQY
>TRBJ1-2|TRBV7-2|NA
ASSLGAGDGYT
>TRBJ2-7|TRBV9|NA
ASSVGMAATYEQY
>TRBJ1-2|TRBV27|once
ASSRTGTARGYT
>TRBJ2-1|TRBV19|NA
ASRFDNEQF
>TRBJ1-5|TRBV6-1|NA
ASSEFPQLKTVINQPQH
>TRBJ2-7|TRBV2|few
AGGSDGTYEQY
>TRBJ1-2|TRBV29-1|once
SAANPQGYGYT
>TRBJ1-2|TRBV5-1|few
ASSLQGAYGYT
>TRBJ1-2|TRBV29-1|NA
SAVVQVNYGYT
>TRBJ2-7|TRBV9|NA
ASSPSRGLTYEQY
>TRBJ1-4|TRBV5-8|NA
ASSSYRVEANEKLF
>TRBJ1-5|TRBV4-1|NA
ASKGAGSNQPQH
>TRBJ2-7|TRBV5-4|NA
ASSSTTGGGNPYEQY
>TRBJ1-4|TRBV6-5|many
ASSYTKGRSDEKLF
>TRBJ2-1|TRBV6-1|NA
ASMGRVSYNEQF
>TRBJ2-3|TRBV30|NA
ACRGVGTDTQY
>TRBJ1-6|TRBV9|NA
ASSVASGQGSRPLH
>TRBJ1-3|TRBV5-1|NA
ASSRNGVSGNTIY
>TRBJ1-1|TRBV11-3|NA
ASSWGQGQFGNTEAF
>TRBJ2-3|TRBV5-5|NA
ASKLFLGEDTQY
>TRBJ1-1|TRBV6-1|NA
VSSGGGKAF
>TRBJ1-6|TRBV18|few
ASSPNFLTGAASPLH
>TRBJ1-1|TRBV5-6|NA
ASSWGGSAF
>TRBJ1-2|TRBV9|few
ASSVSQGYGYT
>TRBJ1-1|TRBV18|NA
ASSPLPGTVNTEAF
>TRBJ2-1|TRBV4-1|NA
ASSRVAGGANEQF
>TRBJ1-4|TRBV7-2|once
ASSLGPGGQEKLF
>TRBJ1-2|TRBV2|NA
ASSEGADIYGYT
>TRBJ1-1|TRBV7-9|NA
ASSLWTGGMNTEAF
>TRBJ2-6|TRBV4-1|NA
ASTQAGQGNPLLIGANVLT
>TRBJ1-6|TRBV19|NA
ASSIGGGFNSPLH
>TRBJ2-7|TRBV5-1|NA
ASSLEGTAGSEQY
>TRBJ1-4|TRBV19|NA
ASSLNRVSAEKLF
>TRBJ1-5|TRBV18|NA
ASSHVSQLSNQPQH
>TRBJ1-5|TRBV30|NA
AWSVQMGNQPQH
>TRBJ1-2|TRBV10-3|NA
AIRIRDRGQGYGYT
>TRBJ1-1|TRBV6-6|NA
ASSRTGLNTEAF